The present T cell receptor beta chain was sequenced within a study of T cells in Graves' hyperthyroidism and ophthalmopathy. Study summary: At initial diagnosis, before any treatment had begun, peripheral blood was obtained. Study-level results: In blood, most of the thyroid clonotypes expanded above 0.001 were also present.

Diagnostic decisions used clinical symptoms, serum thyroxine and TRAb, thyroid ultrasound and orbital computed tomography. V dropped 2 bases and J dropped 4 bases, with 15 bases sitting between them. Germline assignment: CDR1 SGHAT and CDR2 FQNNGV. The CDR3 is 15 residues long. Amplified regions were TCR beta CDR3 sequences from RNA transcripts. Researchers ran a first-round RT-PCR on the TCR CDR3 using the HTBI primer set. Via MiXCR, TCRdb re-called the multiplex PCR reads, giving one row per CDR3 protein. This table has about 610,000 distinct CDR3 sequences, approximately 15% appearing once. This clonotype was counted many times. The antigen is unknown.

Source material: blood. The clonotype comes from a woman in her thirties or forties with Graves' ophthalmopathy. The chain carries TRBV11-2 and TRBJ2-7, with unresolved D. CDR3 amino acids: CASSLPHGTEYEQYF. The CDR3 bases are TGTGCCAGCAGCTTACCTCACGGAACAGAGTACGAGCAGTACTTC.